These 9 T cell receptor beta chains were all obtained from the same sample, sequenced in a study of blood T cell repertoires in COVID-19 (dated by TCRdb to about 2020). The library came from the immunoSEQ multiplex PCR assay. Here the immuneACCESS table is served through TCRdb, limited to in-frame sequences with V and J called. Missing clones are a known gap in these copies; in checked studies unresolved V genes cover under half, and the rest lacks a known reason. Here the sample has some 150,000 clones; 85% occur a single time. The top ten clones comprise approximately 2.7% of the sample. Sequenced: peripheral blood. All receptors come from a woman aged 40 to 50 with active or convalescent COVID-19.

This chain links TRBV6-5 with TRBJ1-2, with no clear D. The V end lost 2 bases, the J end lost 7 bases, and 14 bases lay between the germline ends. The CDR3 sequence is 14 residues long. Germline V gene data show CDR1 as MNHEY and CDR2 as SVGAGI. This chain's CDR3 is CASSYDLVSGGYTF. DNA of the CDR3: TGTGCCAGCAGTTACGACCTAGTCTCCGGTGGCTACACCTTC.

This chain uses TRBV18 with TRBJ1-1; D possibly corresponds to TRBD1 (5 bases). This CDR3 has 14 residues. Trimming took 7 bases from V and 5 from J, leaving 17 bases between them. From germline, CDR1 is KGHSH and CDR2 LQKENI. The CDR3 reads CASLTDTGGTEAFF. The CDR3 DNA sequence: TGTGCCAGCTTAACAGACACGGGGGGAACTGAAGCTTTCTTT. Drawing the rest from reference TRBV18 and TRBJ1-1, the complete variable domain is NAGVMQNPRHLVRRRGQEARLRCSPMKGHSHVYWYRQLPEEGLKFMVYLQKENIIDESGMPKERFSAEFPKEGPSILRIQQVVRGDSAAYFCASLTDTGGTEAFFGQGTRLTVV.

The chain has TRBV9 and TRBJ2-7; D is perhaps TRBD2 (5 bases). The CDR3 is 15 amino acids. The germline CDR1 and CDR2 sequences are SGDLS and YYNGEE. V was trimmed by 3 bases and J by 2 bases, leaving 15 bases between them. The CDR3 DNA reads as TGTGCCAGCAGCGCCGGGCTAGCCCGAGCCTACGAGCAGTACTTC. Its translation is CASSAGLARAYEQYF.

The chain couples TRBV5-6 to TRBJ1-1; weak D call: TRBD1 (6 bases). The CDR3 covers 18 residues. V lost 2 bases to trimming and J lost 0 bases, with 20 bases between them. CDR1 is SGHDT, CDR2 YYEEEE, per germline. The CDR3 bases are TGTGCCAGCAGCTTCGGGGTCGGACAGTATTTACTGAACACTGAAGCTTTCTTT. Translating it yields CASSFGVGQYLLNTEAFF.

The rearrangement joins TRBV2 to TRBJ2-1, with TRBD2 matching over 8 bases. Germline assignment: CDR1 SNHLY and CDR2 FYNNEI. There are 15 residues in the CDR3. J lost 2 bases, V lost 4 bases, and 4 bases had no gene match. CDR3: CASSVFGGAYNEQFF. CDR3 bases: TGTGCCAGCAGTGTATTCGGGGGGGCCTACAATGAGCAGTTCTTC.

The chain has TRBV25-1 and TRBJ1-2; the match to TRBD1 covers 7 bases. This CDR3 spans 15 amino acids. V lost 3 bases and J lost 7; bases outside the gene matches: 11. Germline V lookup: CDR1 MGHDK, CDR2 SYGVNS. For the CDR3, the DNA is TGTGCCAGCAGTGACCCGACAGGGTATCTCCCTGGCTACACCTTC. Residues: CASSDPTGYLPGYTF.

The CDR3 region has the DNA TGTGCCAGTACCCAAGGGGACAGGGACACCGGGGAGCTGTTTTTT. This translates into CASTQGDRDTGELFF. The rearrangement links TRBV19 to TRBJ2-2, with 9 bases aligning to TRBD1. Germline loops: CDR1 LNHDA, CDR2 SQIVND (reference sequence). J lost 3 bases, V lost 7 bases, and 6 bases had no gene match. CDR3 length equals 15 residues.

V is TRBV9 and J is TRBJ1-1; D is undetermined. The V gene lost 4 bases and the J gene lost 6 bases, with 16 bases spanning the gap. The CDR3 contains 14 residues. CDR1 and CDR2 (germline): SGDLS, YYNGEE. CDR3 loop: CASSLTSGGAEAFF. CDR3 bases: TGTGCCAGCAGCCTAACTAGTGGTGGGGCTGAAGCTTTCTTT.

The V call is TRBV6-5, the J call TRBJ2-7; D perhaps matches TRBD2 (6 bases). V gave up 2 bases and J gave up 0 bases, with 8 bases separating them. Germline-derived CDR1 and CDR2 are MNHEY and SVGAGI. The CDR3 extends over 14 amino acids. The DNA for the CDR3 is TGTGCCAGCAGTTACGCTAGCGACTCCTACGAGCAGTACTTC. The encoded protein is CASSYASDSYEQYF.